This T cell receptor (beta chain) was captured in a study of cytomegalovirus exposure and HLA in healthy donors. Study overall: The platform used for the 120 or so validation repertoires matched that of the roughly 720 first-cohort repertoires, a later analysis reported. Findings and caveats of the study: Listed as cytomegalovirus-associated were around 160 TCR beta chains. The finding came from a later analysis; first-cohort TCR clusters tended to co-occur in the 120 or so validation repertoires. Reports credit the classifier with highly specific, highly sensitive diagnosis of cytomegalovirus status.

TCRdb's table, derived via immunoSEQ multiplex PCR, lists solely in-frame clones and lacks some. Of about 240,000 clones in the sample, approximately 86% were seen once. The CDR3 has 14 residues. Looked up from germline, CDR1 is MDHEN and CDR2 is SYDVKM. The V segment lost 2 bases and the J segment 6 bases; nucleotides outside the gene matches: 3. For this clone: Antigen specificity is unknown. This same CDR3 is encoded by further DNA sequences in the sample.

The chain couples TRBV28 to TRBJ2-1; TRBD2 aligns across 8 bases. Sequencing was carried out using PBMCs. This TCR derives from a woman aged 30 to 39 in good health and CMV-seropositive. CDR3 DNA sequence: TGTGCCAGCAGTTTAGGGCTAGCGGGCAATGAGCAGTTCTTC. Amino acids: CASSLGLAGNEQFF.